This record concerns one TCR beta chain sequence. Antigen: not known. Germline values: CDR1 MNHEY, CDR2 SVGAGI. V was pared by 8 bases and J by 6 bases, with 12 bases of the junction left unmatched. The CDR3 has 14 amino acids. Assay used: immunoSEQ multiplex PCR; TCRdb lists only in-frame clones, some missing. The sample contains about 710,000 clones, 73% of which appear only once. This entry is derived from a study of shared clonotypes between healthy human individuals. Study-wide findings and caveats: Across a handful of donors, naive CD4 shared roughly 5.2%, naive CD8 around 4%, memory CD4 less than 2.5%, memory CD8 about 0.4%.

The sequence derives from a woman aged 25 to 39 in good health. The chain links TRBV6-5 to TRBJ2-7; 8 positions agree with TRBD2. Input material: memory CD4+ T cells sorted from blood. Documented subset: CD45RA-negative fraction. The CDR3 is CASVAGMGWFEQYF. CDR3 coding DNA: TGTGCCAGCGTAGCGGGGATGGGTTGGTTCGAGCAGTACTTC.